This T cell receptor (beta chain) came from a study of post-analysis software for immune sequencing data (dated by TCRdb to about 2015). Regarding the research as a whole: Disease courses on record covered relapsing-remitting, secondary progressive and progressive-relapsing multiple sclerosis, though some patients had no subtype annotation. The patient repertoires were compared against about a dozen previously published healthy control repertoires obtained from donors aged roughly 6 to 28 years. A subset of samples was prepared in parallel using single-end sample barcoding, then pooled and co-amplified after Illumina adapter ligation. The investigation overall reported the following: Compared with controls, multiple sclerosis patients had significantly lower normalized Chao1 diversity, a finding suggesting substantial peripheral T-cell clonal expansion. Direct clustering with F measure showed strong co-clustering of samples prepared in the same batch, prompting a batch-effect correction. The multiple sclerosis patient group was slightly younger than the control group.

In the case of this clonotype: The specificity of this receptor is unknown. It has no much larger one-base neighbor in the sample; base qualities were not kept.

TCR beta repertoires were profiled from peripheral blood of 13 young patients with multiple sclerosis to demonstrate the VDJtools post-analysis software. Multiple sclerosis patients were children and adolescents aged about 6 to 16 years. Library preparation employed PCR. Sequencing was performed on an Illumina HiSeq 2500. Unique molecular identifiers were incorporated into TCR beta cDNA libraries to reduce PCR and sequencing biases. Per 1 to 10 million input T cells, roughly 500,000 cDNA molecules were obtained, such that each molecule approximated one T cell. The patient libraries were prepared and sequenced using the same protocol as the earlier healthy control dataset. Within a given batch, samples were prepared together, multiplexed and sequenced on the same HiSeq lane. Per the authors' processing: MIGEC handled the raw barcoded reads, throwing out single-read molecular identifier groups before consensus assembly and CDR3 extraction. Clonotype tables were post-analysed with VDJtools, normalizing diversity by down-sampling all datasets to the smallest sample size. To correct batch-related cross-sample contamination, repertoire overlap clustering matched CDR3 amino acid sequences but not nucleotide sequences. The raw public data were reprocessed by TCRdb itself: fastp quality trimming at Q25, MiXCR clonotype calling, in-frame beta chains only. One record per CDR3 amino acid sequence lists the most common genes and DNA. These V and J calls originate from TCRdb's pipeline instead of the authors' own analysis. This sample comprises roughly 800,000 distinct CDR3 sequences, 25% to 30% of them detected only once. The ten largest make up around 0.56% of the sample.

Source material: blood. The sequence was obtained from a girl between 5 and 17 years old with multiple sclerosis.

The encoded CDR3 is CASSPERVSEKLFF. The DNA sequence is as follows: TGTGCCAGCAGCCCCGAGAGGGTCTCTGAAAAACTGTTTTTT. The V gene is TRBV7-2 and the J gene is TRBJ1-4; no confident D gene assignment can be made. CDR3 length: 14 amino acids, cysteine to phenylalanine. The DNA shown is the 42-base CDR3, in frame from base 1. At the junction V is shortened by 5 bases and J by 7 bases, with 14 bases in between. Sequences SGHTA (CDR1) and FQGNSA (CDR2) are obtained from the germline V gene. The entire variable domain, with the stretches around the CDR3 drawn from the reference TRBV7-2 and TRBJ1-4 proteins, is GAGVSQSPSNKVTEKGKDVELRCDPISGHTALYWYRQSLGQGLEFLIYFQGNSAPDKSGLPSDRFSAERTGGSVSTLTIQRTQQEDSAVYLCASSPERVSEKLFFGSGTQLSVL.